These 22 T cell receptor beta chains came from one sample sequenced in a study of T cell changes during pregnancy in multiple sclerosis. Produced via immunoSEQ multiplex PCR; TCRdb's table is partial and in-frame only. The sample lists some 87,000 clones; 90% to 95% were seen once. Sequenced material: peripheral blood, taken in the second trimester of pregnancy. The receptors here all came from a female donor with multiple sclerosis, enrolled in a pregnancy study.

V gene TRBV7-6 combines with J gene TRBJ2-1; TRBD2 matches at 7 bases. The CDR3 covers 15 residues. Germline assignment: CDR1 SGHVS and CDR2 FNYEAQ. V lost 2 bases and J lost 4; bases outside the gene matches: 5. The CDR3 bases are TGTGCCAGCAGCTTATTCCCTAGCGGATACAATGAGCAGTTCTTC. It is translated as CASSLFPSGYNEQFF.

This clone was seen a single time. The chain combines TRBV10-3 with TRBJ2-1, with D possibly matching TRBD1 (6 bases). The V gene's germline CDR1 is ENHRY and CDR2 SYGVKD. The CDR3 is 13 amino acids. Trimming cost V 4 bases and J 7 bases, with 11 bases left between them. CDR3 amino acids: CAISGGPENEQFF. Written as DNA, the CDR3 is TGTGCCATCAGTGGGGGGCCAGAGAATGAGCAGTTCTTC.

The chain combines TRBV2 with TRBJ2-7, with D possibly matching TRBD1 (6 bases). Germline lookup yields CDR1 SNHLY and CDR2 FYNNEI. This CDR3 comprises 11 residues. The germline V and J ends were trimmed by 7 bases and 7 bases, with 11 bases remaining between them. DNA for the CDR3: TGTGCCAGCAATAGGGGGTCGGAGCAGTACTTC. Its translation: CASNRGSEQYF.

The genes are TRBV4-2 and TRBJ1-3, with D possibly TRBD1 on 5 matching bases. Deletions cut 0 bases from V and 9 bases from J, with 15 bases between. CDR1 and CDR2 from the germline V gene are LGHNA and YNFKEQ. CDR3 length: 15 residues. This CDR3 reads CASSQDGADKATIYF. Written as DNA, the CDR3 is TGTGCCAGCAGCCAAGATGGGGCTGACAAAGCCACCATATATTTT.

The V call is TRBV28, the J call TRBJ2-5; D possibly corresponds to TRBD2 (6 bases). The CDR3 has 15 residues. Trimming cost V 6 bases and J 4 bases, with 18 bases left between them. Germline V gives CDR1 MDHEN, CDR2 SYDVKM. As DNA, the CDR3 is TGTGCCAGCAGCCCCGACCCGATCGGGAGAGAGACCCAGTACTTC. It specifies CASSPDPIGRETQYF. The whole variable domain, filled in from reference TRBV28 and TRBJ2-5, reads DVKVTQSSRYLVKRTGEKVFLECVQDMDHENMFWYRQDPGLGLRLIYFSYDVKMKEKGDIPEGYSVSREKKERFSLILESASTNQTSMYLCASSPDPIGRETQYFGPGTRLLVL.

The genes are TRBV6-1 and TRBJ1-1; TRBD1 matches 7 bases. Looked up from germline, CDR1 is MNHNS and CDR2 is SASEGT. The CDR3 runs to 18 residues. Losses at the gene ends were 2 bases for V and 1 base for J; bases not matched to a gene: 13. The CDR3 loop is CASSERTSMGQRNTEAFF. CDR3 coding DNA: TGTGCCAGCAGTGAAAGAACTTCTATGGGACAGAGGAACACTGAAGCTTTCTTT.

The chain employs TRBV7-8 and TRBJ1-5; 7 bases are a match to TRBD1. The J segment lost 3 bases and the V segment lost 5 bases, leaving 10 bases of the junction unmatched. CDR3 size: 16 residues. CDR1 SGHVS and CDR2 FQNEAQ come from the germline V gene. This CDR3 reads CASSRNRTGPNQPQHF. The CDR3 region has the DNA TGTGCCAGCAGCAGAAACCGGACAGGCCCCAATCAGCCCCAGCATTTT.

This chain joins TRBV7-6 and TRBJ2-1, with 7 bases identical to TRBD2. The CDR3 spans 15 residues. Germline V gene sequence: CDR1 SGHVS, CDR2 FNYEAQ. V shed 2 bases, J shed 2 bases, and the junction held 3 bases outside the gene matches. CDR3 amino acids: CASSLRAGPYNEQFF. The CDR3 bases are TGTGCCAGCAGCTTACGAGCGGGACCCTACAATGAGCAGTTCTTC. Variable domain in full (rest from reference TRBV7-6 and TRBJ2-1): GAGVSQSPRYKVTKRGQDVALRCDPISGHVSLYWYRQALGQGPEFLTYFNYEAQQDKSGLPNDRFSAERPEGSISTLTIQRTEQRDSAMYRCASSLRAGPYNEQFFGPGTRLTVL.

The chain carries TRBV7-8 and TRBJ2-7, with unresolved D. V was pared by 2 bases and J by 1 base, with 6 bases between. In germline, CDR1 is SGHVS, CDR2 FQNEAQ. This CDR3 spans 13 amino acids. The CDR3, as DNA: TGTGCCAGCAGCTTAAGAGATTCCTACGAGCAGTACTTC. Amino acids: CASSLRDSYEQYF.

The gene calls are TRBV4-3 and TRBJ2-7, with 9 positions matching TRBD2. The CDR3 totals 17 residues. Trimming cost V 4 bases and J 0 bases; bases outside gene matches: 10. Looked up from germline, CDR1 is LGHNA and CDR2 is YSLEER. This chain's CDR3 is CASSPSYSGRSSYEQYF. The CDR3 DNA sequence: TGCGCCAGCAGCCCGTCTTATAGCGGGAGAAGCTCCTACGAGCAGTACTTC.

This chain links TRBV5-4 with TRBJ2-2; TRBD2 aligns across 10 bases. Trimming removed 0 bases from V and 1 base from J; junction bases left unmatched: 6. This CDR3 comprises 18 residues. CDR1 and CDR2 (germline): SGHNT, YYREEE (reference sequence). CDR3 nucleotide sequence: TGTGCCAGCAGCTTGGCCGTTCTAGCGGGGGAGAACACCGGGGAGCTGTTTTTT. This gives the protein CASSLAVLAGENTGELFF.

The chain employs TRBV5-4 and TRBJ2-6; no reliable D call. This CDR3 has 16 amino acids. V gave up 7 bases and J gave up 0 bases, with 14 bases separating them. CDR1 and CDR2 from the germline V gene are SGHNT and YYREEE (reference sequence). In nucleotides, the CDR3 is TGTGCCAGCCAGTCATCAGCGTACTCTGGGGCCAACGTCCTGACTTTC. Translation: CASQSSAYSGANVLTF.

The chain links TRBV4-1 to TRBJ2-2; TRBD1 agrees at 9 bases. The CDR3 has 16 residues. The germline CDR1 and CDR2 sequences are MGHRA and YSYEKL. V lost 4 bases and J lost 5; bases outside the gene matches: 8. CDR3 amino acids: CASSPGTGLETGELFF. In nucleotides, the CDR3 is TGCGCCAGCAGCCCCGGGACAGGGTTGGAGACCGGGGAGCTGTTTTTT.

In its sample, this clone was seen once. This rearrangement joins TRBV9 to TRBJ1-5; D possibly corresponds to TRBD1 (6 bases). V shed 0 bases and J shed 2 bases, with 6 bases lying between them. The germline V gene encodes CDR1 SGDLS and CDR2 YYNGEE. The CDR3 sequence is 14 residues long. The CDR3 region is CASSVEGGNQPQHF. CDR3 in DNA: TGTGCCAGCAGCGTAGAGGGGGGCAATCAGCCCCAGCATTTT.

The chain employs TRBV7-6 and TRBJ2-7; D gene uncertain. This CDR3 spans 12 amino acids. CDR1 and CDR2 from the germline V gene are SGHVS and FNYEAQ. V dropped 5 bases and J dropped 6 bases, with 11 bases sitting between them. Written as DNA, the CDR3 is TGTGCCAGCAGCCCCGACTCAGTCGAGCAGTACTTC. As protein: CASSPDSVEQYF.

V and J are TRBV14 and TRBJ2-7; possibly TRBD1 for D (5 bases). The CDR3 spans 14 residues. V was shortened by 6 bases and J by 9 bases, with 21 bases between the two germline ends. From germline, CDR1 is SGHDN and CDR2 FVKESK. The CDR3 spells CASRGQSSSIGQYF. The CDR3 DNA reads TGTGCCAGCAGGGGGCAGTCCTCTTCGATAGGGCAGTACTTC.

V gene TRBV4-1 combines with J gene TRBJ1-2; 7 bases are shared with TRBD1. Losses at the gene ends were 3 bases for V and 2 bases for J; bases not matched to a gene: 6. CDR1 and CDR2 from the germline V gene are MGHRA and YSYEKL. The CDR3 runs 15 residues. CDR3 in DNA: TGCGCCAGCAGCCAGCGGGACAGAGAGAACTATGGCTACACCTTC. Amino acid sequence: CASSQRDRENYGYTF.

The chain has TRBV30 and TRBJ2-7, with TRBD1 matching over 7 bases. Germline V gene lookup returns CDR1 GTSNPN and CDR2 SVGIG (reference sequence). V shed 1 base and J 0 bases; nucleotides not matched to a gene: 18. CDR3 length: 19 amino acids. The CDR3 nucleotides are TGTGCCTGGAGTGGACAGGGCCTCCAGATAGTTACTAGCTCCTACGAGCAGTACTTC. Translated, it gives CAWSGQGLQIVTSSYEQYF. The whole variable domain, remainder taken from reference TRBV30 and TRBJ2-7, is SQTIHQWPATLVQPVGSPLSLECTVEGTSNPNLYWYRQAAGRGLQLLFYSVGIGQISSEVPQNLSASRPQDRQFILSSKKLLLSDSGFYLCAWSGQGLQIVTSSYEQYFGPGTRLTVT.

V is TRBV5-1 and J is TRBJ2-7; D gene ambiguous. The CDR3 sequence is 14 residues long. Trimming stripped 1 base from V and 0 bases from J, with 8 bases between. Looked up from germline, CDR1 is SGHRS and CDR2 is YFSETQ. CDR3 nucleotide sequence: TGCGCCAGCAGCTTGACCCTAGACTCCTACGAGCAGTACTTC. Translated: CASSLTLDSYEQYF.

V gene TRBV29-1 combines with J gene TRBJ2-7; 8 nucleotides agree with TRBD2. The CDR3 spans 14 residues. J lost 6 bases, V lost 8 bases, and 15 bases had no gene match. Germline CDR1 SQVTM, CDR2 ANQGSEA. CDR3 loop: CSFGRAGAAAEQYF. The DNA of the CDR3 is TGCAGCTTCGGGAGAGCGGGGGCGGCGGCCGAGCAGTACTTC.

The J gene is TRBJ1-5, the V gene TRBV5-1; D perhaps matches TRBD1 (5 bases). The CDR3 is 13 amino acids. Germline V lookup: CDR1 SGHRS, CDR2 YFSETQ. V was pared by 4 bases and J by 7 bases, with 12 bases between. This chain's CDR3 is CASSQGGGQPQHF. CDR3 DNA sequence: TGCGCCAGCAGCCAGGGTGGAGGGCAGCCCCAGCATTTT.

The chain joins TRBV18 to TRBJ2-2; D is possibly TRBD2 (5 bases). The length of the CDR3 is 15 residues. Germline V gene sequence: CDR1 KGHSH, CDR2 LQKENI. V was clipped by 3 bases and J by 2 bases, with 10 bases between them. CDR3 bases: TGTGCCAGCTCACCGCGTCGGACTAACACCGGGGAGCTGTTTTTT. Translating gives CASSPRRTNTGELFF.